This TCR beta chain was retrieved from a study of T-cell reconstitution after alpha-beta-depleted transplantation in children. In germline, CDR1 is SGHRS, CDR2 YFSETQ. CDR3 length: 14 residues. V lost 4 bases and J 7 bases, leaving 15 bases between the germline ends. Using unique molecular identifiers, the investigators prepared the TCRbeta library. MiXCR, applied by TCRdb to the PCR reads, yields one record per CDR3 protein. The data contain hundreds of thousands of distinct CDR3 sequences, around 14% of them seen just once; the ten biggest clones take up about 0.79%. This clonotype was observed many times.

The TCR originated in a girl aged 2 to 10 with congenital amegakaryocytic thrombocytopenia, due to receive a stem cell transplant. The V call is TRBV5-1, the J call TRBJ2-1, with D perhaps assigned TRBD1 or TRBD2 (6 bases each). The sequencing here drew on PBMCs, taken before TCRalphabeta/CD19-depleted stem cell transplant. CDR3 coding DNA: TGCGCCAGCAGCCAGGGACAAGCGGGTAATGAGCAGTTCTTC. Translated: CASSQGQAGNEQFF. Variable domain in full (rest from reference TRBV5-1 and TRBJ2-1): KAGVTQTPRYLIKTRGQQVTLSCSPISGHRSVSWYQQTPGQGLQFLFEYFSETQRNKGNFPGRFSGRQFSNSRSEMNVSTLELGDSALYLCASSQGQAGNEQFFGPGTRLTVL.